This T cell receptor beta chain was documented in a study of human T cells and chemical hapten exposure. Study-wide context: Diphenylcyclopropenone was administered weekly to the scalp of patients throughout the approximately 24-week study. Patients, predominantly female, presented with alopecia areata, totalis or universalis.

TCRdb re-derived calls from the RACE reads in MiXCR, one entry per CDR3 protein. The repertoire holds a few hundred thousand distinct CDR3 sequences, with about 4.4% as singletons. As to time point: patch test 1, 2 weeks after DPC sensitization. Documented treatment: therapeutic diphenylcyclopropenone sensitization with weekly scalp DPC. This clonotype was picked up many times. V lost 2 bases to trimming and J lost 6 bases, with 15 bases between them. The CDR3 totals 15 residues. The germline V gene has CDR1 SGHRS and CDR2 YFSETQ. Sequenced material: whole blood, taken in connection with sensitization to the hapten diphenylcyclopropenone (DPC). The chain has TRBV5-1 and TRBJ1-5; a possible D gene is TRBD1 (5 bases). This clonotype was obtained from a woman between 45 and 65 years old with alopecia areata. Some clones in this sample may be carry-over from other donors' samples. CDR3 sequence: CASSFGGEEGQPQHF. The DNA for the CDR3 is TGCGCCAGCAGCTTTGGGGGAGAAGAGGGTCAGCCCCAGCATTTT.